The 4 T cell receptor beta chains below all came from one sample that was sequenced in a study of cytomegalovirus exposure and HLA in healthy donors. The PCR used 60 Vbeta and 13 Jbeta primers. TCRdb's table, derived via immunoSEQ multiplex PCR, lists solely in-frame clones and lacks some. The sample lists around 100,000 clones; about four fifths were seen once. Sequencing was carried out using PBMCs. The receptor set was obtained from a man between 40 and 49 years old in good health and CMV-seropositive.

This chain uses TRBV11-2 with TRBJ2-1, with TRBD2 matching 7 bases. Looked up from germline, CDR1 is SGHAT and CDR2 is FQNNGV. V lost 5 bases, J lost 6 bases, and 10 bases stayed unmatched. This CDR3 comprises 15 residues. CDR3 DNA sequence: TGTGCCAGCAGCCCAGGGAGGGTGTCCAGCAATGAGCAGTTCTTC. Encoded protein: CASSPGRVSSNEQFF.

In regard to this clone: Compared with germline, one end of the junction differs, possibly owing to a read error. The chain couples TRBV6-6 to TRBJ2-1; TRBD2 is a possible D gene (6 bases). CDR3 size: 13 residues. Germline-derived CDR1 and CDR2 are MNHNY and SVGAGI (reference sequence). In DNA form, the CDR3 reads TGTGCCAGCACCGGGGGAGTTTACAATGGGCAGTTCTTC. It specifies CASTGGVYNGQFF.

This chain links TRBV5-4 with TRBJ2-2, with D perhaps matching TRBD1 (5 bases). From germline, CDR1 is SGHNT and CDR2 YYREEE (reference sequence). This CDR3 is built from 16 residues. Trimming took off 0 bases at V and 3 bases at J, with 12 bases between the two ends. The CDR3 sequence: CASSLVAGPDTGELFF. CDR3 bases: TGTGCCAGCAGCTTGGTGGCAGGGCCGGACACCGGGGAGCTGTTTTTT.

The J gene is TRBJ2-1, the V gene TRBV18; TRBD2 is a possible D gene (7 bases). The CDR3 loop spans 14 amino acids. Germline V gene lookup returns CDR1 KGHSH and CDR2 LQKENI. V dropped 3 bases and J dropped 10 bases, with 16 bases sitting between them. CDR3 residues: CASSPDYRGAEQFF. In DNA, the CDR3 is TGTGCCAGCTCACCGGATTATCGGGGGGCAGAGCAGTTCTTC.